This T cell receptor (beta chain) derives from a study of blood T cell repertoires in COVID-19. The overall study: The cDNA or gDNA used as material had been derived from T cells, B-cell-depleted T cells, or PBMCs.

Generated by immunoSEQ multiplex PCR, the TCRdb table keeps only in-frame clones and is missing some. This repertoire shows 200,000 to 250,000 clones, roughly 85% found once; its top ten account for 3%. The sequence derives from a man in his late teens or twenties with active or convalescent COVID-19. The sequenced sample was peripheral blood.

This chain's CDR3 is CASRDGRGHVGNTIYF. The DNA for the CDR3 is TGTGCCAGCCGAGACGGTAGGGGGCACGTCGGAAACACCATATATTTT. The V and J genes are TRBV6-6 and TRBJ1-3; 7 nucleotides agree with TRBD1. Germline V gene data show CDR1 as MNHNY and CDR2 as SVGAGI (reference sequence). V lost 8 bases, J lost 4 bases, and 14 bases stayed unmatched. The CDR3 totals 16 residues.